Included here is one T cell receptor (beta chain) sequence, with context. The antigen remains undetermined. This specimen belongs to a study of cytomegalovirus exposure and HLA in healthy donors. Looked up from germline, CDR1 is GTSNPN and CDR2 is SVGIG (reference sequence). Trimming removed 2 bases at V and 0 bases at J, with 8 bases between. This CDR3 comprises 14 residues. Study outcomes and limitations: Confirmation was obtained in vitro that a few CMV-associated chains are specific for CMV antigens. Donors were assumed by presence/absence analyses to have roughly uniform sequencing depth.

Primers for the PCR totalled 60 Vbeta and 13 Jbeta. Only in-frame clones appear in the TCRdb table, and some are missing; sequencing was by immunoSEQ multiplex PCR. Here the sample spans 160,000 or so clones, just under 80% being singletons. J is TRBJ2-1 and V is TRBV30; weak D call: TRBD2 (5 bases). The TCR comes from a man younger than 45 in good health and CMV-seronegative. Sample: PBMCs. CDR3 sequence reads: CAWSLGSSYNEQFF. The CDR3 DNA sequence: TGTGCCTGGAGTCTAGGGAGCTCCTACAATGAGCAGTTCTTC.